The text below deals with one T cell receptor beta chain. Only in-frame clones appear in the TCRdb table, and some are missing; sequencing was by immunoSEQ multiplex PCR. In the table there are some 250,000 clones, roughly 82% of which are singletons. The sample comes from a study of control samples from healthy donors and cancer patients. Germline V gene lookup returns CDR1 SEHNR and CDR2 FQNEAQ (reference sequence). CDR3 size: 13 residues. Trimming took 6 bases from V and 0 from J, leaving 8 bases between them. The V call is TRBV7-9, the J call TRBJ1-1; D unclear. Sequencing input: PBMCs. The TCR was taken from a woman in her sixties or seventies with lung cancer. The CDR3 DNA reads TGTGCCAGCAGTCTGCAGCTGAACACTGAAGCTTTCTTT. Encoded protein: CASSLQLNTEAFF.